This T cell receptor (beta chain) was sequenced for a study of T cells in Graves' hyperthyroidism and ophthalmopathy. Study at large: Prior to any treatment, at the point of initial diagnosis, peripheral blood was collected.

The study based diagnoses on clinical symptoms, serum thyroxine and TRAb, thyroid ultrasound and orbital computed tomography. Findings and limits, study-wide: Blood also contained most expanded thyroid clonotypes above 0.001.

Trimming cost V 0 bases and J 5 bases, with 10 bases left between them. Germline-derived CDR1 and CDR2 are MNHEY and SVGAGI. This CDR3 has 14 amino acids. Concerning this clonotype itself: The target antigen is unknown.

Template material for amplifying TCR beta CDR3 regions consisted of RNA transcripts. Initially, a first-round RT-PCR of the TCR CDR3 employed the HTBI primer set. TCRdb processed the multiplex PCR reads anew with MiXCR; each CDR3 protein has one entry. The sample carries about 640,000 distinct CDR3 sequences, less than 25% recorded once. This clonotype was obtained from a man aged 30 to 39 with Graves' ophthalmopathy. The chain recombines TRBV6-5 with TRBJ2-5; D possibly corresponds to TRBD1 (5 bases). Sequenced material: blood. The CDR3 sequence is CASSYSQGGETQYF. Written as DNA, the CDR3 is TGTGCCAGCAGTTACTCGCAGGGTGGGGAGACCCAGTACTTC.